This T cell receptor beta chain was recovered during a study of patients and donors after allogeneic stem cell transplantation. V gave up 4 bases and J gave up 6 bases; unmatched junction bases: 9. The germline V gene has CDR1 DFQATT and CDR2 SNEGSKA (reference sequence). This CDR3 is 14 amino acids long. This clonotype came up many times. MiXCR, run by TCRdb on the RT-PCR reads, gives a single entry per CDR3 protein. The sample has about a million distinct CDR3 sequences, 18% seen once. This receptor was taken from a human donor who was either an allogeneic HSCT recipient or a stem cell or donor lymphocyte infusion donor (not recorded which). It is not recorded whose cells these are; they may come from a transplant donor. Sequencing was done on a sample of blood, either unsorted or a sorted T cell fraction (not recorded which). J is TRBJ2-3 and V is TRBV20-1; TRBD1 matches at 8 bases. This CDR3 is CSAMGAGGWDTQYF. CDR3 DNA: TGCAGTGCTATGGGGGCAGGGGGCTGGGATACGCAGTATTTT.